This passage covers 26 T cell receptor beta chains from one sample sequenced in a study of T-cell memory formation after mild COVID-19 (dated by TCRdb to the early 2020s). Library method: 5' RACE. The instrument given in TCRdb is Illumina NovaSeq 6000. The raw public data were reprocessed by TCRdb itself: fastp quality trimming at Q25, MiXCR clonotype calling, in-frame beta chains only. Identical CDR3 protein sequences are pooled into one entry, listed with their most common genes and DNA. The sample table records 580,000 or so distinct CDR3 sequences; roughly a sixth of these occur just once. Clones ranked in the top ten supply about 8.1% of the sample. The sequenced material came from PBMCs or a T cell subset sorted from them (not recorded which). Receptor source: an adult woman who had mild COVID-19 (a few samples of this study predate the infection). The sample titles of this study are shuffled in the database, so cell type and time point are left out; the donor was told from shared clones.

The CDR3 region is CASSQAWGSQETQYF. CDR3 bases: TGTGCCAGCAGCCAAGCTTGGGGAAGCCAAGAGACCCAGTACTTC. This chain links TRBV3-1 with TRBJ2-5; D uncertain. The CDR3 runs 15 residues. Germline V lookup: CDR1 LGHDT, CDR2 YNNKEL (reference sequence). V gave up 1 base and J gave up 1 base, with 10 bases separating them.

The chain uses TRBV5-4 and TRBJ2-5; 9 positions match TRBD1. Germline V gives CDR1 SGHNT, CDR2 YYREEE (reference sequence). V shed 4 bases and J 3 bases; nucleotides not matched to a gene: 7. CDR3 size: 15 residues. The CDR3 spells CASSPTGGGEETQYF. As DNA, the CDR3 is TGTGCCAGCAGCCCGACAGGGGGTGGGGAAGAGACCCAGTACTTC.

This clonotype has a handful of counts. The V gene is TRBV5-1, the J gene TRBJ1-1; the D gene is possibly TRBD1 (6 bases). Trimming took off 4 bases at V and 1 base at J, with 20 bases between the two ends. This CDR3 spans 17 amino acids. CDR1 SGHRS and CDR2 YFSETQ come from the germline V gene. CDR3 region: CASSPRAGARKNTEAFF. DNA for the CDR3: TGCGCCAGCAGCCCCCGGGCAGGGGCTAGAAAGAACACTGAAGCTTTCTTT.

This clonotype has more than one count but fewer than ten. The chain links TRBV7-2 to TRBJ1-1, with unresolved D. The CDR3 has 14 amino acids. The V and J ends lost 2 bases and 5 bases respectively, with 12 bases between them. Germline V gene sequence: CDR1 SGHTA, CDR2 FQGNSA. The CDR3 nucleotides read TGTGCCAGCAGCTTACGGGGAGGAAGAACTGAAGCTTTCTTT. Residues: CASSLRGGRTEAFF.

This sequence joins TRBV4-1 and TRBJ2-1; D not certain. This CDR3 spans 15 amino acids. Trimming shortened V by 7 bases and J by 1 base, and 14 bases separated the two germline ends. The germline V gene has CDR1 MGHRA and CDR2 YSYEKL. The CDR3 is CASMRRIGSYNEQFF. DNA for the CDR3: TGCGCCAGCATGAGGCGTATCGGATCCTACAATGAGCAGTTCTTC.

The genes are TRBV24-1 and TRBJ2-3; TRBD2 is a possible D gene (5 bases). The CDR3 has 13 residues. Trimming removed 4 bases at V and 4 bases at J, with 8 bases between. Germline CDR1 is KGHDR and CDR2 is SFDVKD. The CDR3: CATSERDPDTQYF. The DNA for the CDR3 is TGTGCCACCAGTGAGAGGGATCCAGATACGCAGTATTTT.

This clonotype has a handful of counts. The rearrangement links TRBV9 to TRBJ2-3, with D hard to call. Germline V CDR1 and CDR2: SGDLS, YYNGEE. The V end lost 0 bases, the J end lost 9 bases, and 8 bases lay between the germline ends. This CDR3 is 12 amino acids long. The CDR3 region has the DNA TGTGCCAGCAGCGTAGACGTTGAGACGCAGTATTTT. It is translated as CASSVDVETQYF.

A few counts support this clonotype. V and J are TRBV7-2 and TRBJ2-2; 8 bases match TRBD2. Trimming cost V 6 bases and J 4 bases; bases outside gene matches: 4. Germline CDR1 and CDR2: SGHTA and FQGNSA. The CDR3 is 14 residues long. For the CDR3, the DNA is TGTGCCAGCAGTTCCGCGGGGGGCACCGGGGAGCTGTTTTTT. It yields the protein CASSSAGGTGELFF.

The sample holds a few counts of this clonotype. This rearrangement joins TRBV5-1 to TRBJ1-1; D possibly corresponds to TRBD1 (6 bases). V lost 1 base and J lost 12, with 13 bases in between. Germline-derived CDR1 and CDR2 are SGHRS and YFSETQ. The CDR3 has 12 residues. The CDR3 protein is CASSLRGFGTFF. In nucleotides, the CDR3 is TGCGCCAGCAGCTTGAGGGGGTTCGGGACTTTCTTT.

About this clonotype: Just one base apart from a much larger clone, this may be a read error. This chain connects TRBV29-1 to TRBJ1-1; 7 bases map to TRBD1. CDR1 is SQVTM and CDR2 is ANQGSEA in the germline V gene. The CDR3 is 13 amino acids. The CDR3 bases are TGCAGCGCGTCGACAGGGATGAACAATGAAGCTTTCTTT. It yields the protein CSASTGMNNEAFF.

Only a few counts were recorded for this clonotype. The J gene is TRBJ1-2, the V gene TRBV5-1; TRBD1 matches 9 bases. Unmatched junction bases numbered 12, after V lost 0 bases and J lost 6 bases. This CDR3 contains 17 residues. CDR1 and CDR2 (germline): SGHRS, YFSETQ. CDR3 amino acids: CASSLVPTTTGGNGYTF. CDR3 sequence (DNA): TGCGCCAGCAGCTTGGTACCAACCACGACAGGGGGGAATGGCTACACCTTC.

A few counts support this clonotype. This chain uses TRBV3-1 with TRBJ2-5; the match to TRBD2 covers 7 bases. This CDR3 region has 15 residues. V dropped 1 base and J dropped 4; count of bases not matched to a gene: 6. Germline V gene sequence: CDR1 LGHDT, CDR2 YNNKEL (reference sequence). CDR3 sequence: CASSQGSASGETQYF. The DNA for the CDR3 is TGTGCCAGCAGCCAAGGGTCCGCTAGCGGAGAGACCCAGTACTTC.

The chain has TRBV19 and TRBJ2-5, with 8 positions matching TRBD1. The J segment lost 5 bases and the V segment lost 6 bases, leaving 11 bases of the junction unmatched. Per the germline V gene, CDR1 is LNHDA and CDR2 is SQIVND (reference sequence). The CDR3 has 15 amino acids. DNA for the CDR3: TGTGCCAGTAGCATGATGACAGGGGCCAGGGAGACCCAGTACTTC. Translating gives CASSMMTGARETQYF.

The rearrangement joins TRBV5-1 to TRBJ2-1, with D possibly being TRBD1 (6 bases). Trimming removed 5 bases from V and 14 bases from J, with 23 bases in between. The length of the CDR3 is 14 residues. The germline CDR1 and CDR2 sequences are SGHRS and YFSETQ. The CDR3 DNA follows: TGCGCCAGCAGTCCTGGACAGCCGCGGGCTTTCAAGTTCTTC. Translating it yields CASSPGQPRAFKFF.

The V and J genes are TRBV7-9 and TRBJ2-7, with D possibly called TRBD1 or TRBD2 (6 bases each). V shed 5 bases and J shed 3 bases, with 20 bases lying between them. The CDR3 spans 16 residues. Germline lookup yields CDR1 SEHNR and CDR2 FQNEAQ (reference sequence). CDR3 sequence: CASSLVGGLSGYEQYF. The CDR3 coding sequence is TGTGCCAGCAGCCTAGTGGGGGGCCTGTCGGGCTACGAGCAGTACTTC.

This clonotype came up a few times. This chain connects TRBV7-2 to TRBJ2-5; tentative D call: TRBD2 (6 bases). Germline V lookup: CDR1 SGHTA, CDR2 FQGNSA. V was shortened by 6 bases and J by 2 bases, with 16 bases between the two germline ends. The CDR3 contains 15 residues. Written as DNA, the CDR3 is TGTGCCAGCAGTCAGAACGCGGGGTCTCAAGAGACCCAGTACTTC. This codes for CASSQNAGSQETQYF.

This chain connects TRBV7-9 to TRBJ2-2, with 10 bases lining up with TRBD1. Per germline, CDR1 SEHNR and CDR2 FQNEAQ (reference sequence). J gave up 4 bases and V 5 bases, and 7 bases lay outside the gene matches. The CDR3 consists of 16 residues. The CDR3 DNA reads TGTGCCAGCAGCCCAGGCGACAGGGGGCGCACCGGGGAGCTGTTTTTT. It translates to CASSPGDRGRTGELFF. The entire variable domain, with the rest obtained from reference TRBV7-9 and TRBJ2-2, is as follows: DTGVSQNPRHKITKRGQNVTFRCDPISEHNRLYWYRQTLGQGPEFLTYFQNEAQLEKSRLLSDRFSAERPKGSFSTLEIQRTEQGDSAMYLCASSPGDRGRTGELFFGEGSRLTVL.

The chain employs TRBV7-8 and TRBJ1-2; D possibly corresponds to TRBD1 (5 bases). Germline lookup yields CDR1 SGHVS and CDR2 FQNEAQ. This CDR3 region has 13 residues. Trimming removed 4 bases at V and 8 bases at J, with 14 bases between. The CDR3 sequence: CASSSGLRVGYTF. In DNA form, the CDR3 reads TGTGCCAGCAGCTCGGGGCTCCGAGTAGGCTACACCTTC.

There are a few counts of this clonotype. This chain uses TRBV7-6 with TRBJ2-7; D unresolved. V shed 5 bases and J shed 0 bases, with 8 bases lying between them. Germline assignment: CDR1 SGHVS and CDR2 FNYEAQ. The CDR3 extends over 13 amino acids. The DNA for the CDR3 is TGTGCCAGCAGCGTTCCCGGCTCCTACGAGCAGTACTTC. Translated, it gives CASSVPGSYEQYF. Variable domain in full (rest from reference TRBV7-6 and TRBJ2-7): GAGVSQSPRYKVTKRGQDVALRCDPISGHVSLYWYRQALGQGPEFLTYFNYEAQQDKSGLPNDRFSAERPEGSISTLTIQRTEQRDSAMYRCASSVPGSYEQYFGPGTRLTVT.

The chain couples TRBV2 to TRBJ2-5; perhaps TRBD2 as D (6 bases). CDR1 and CDR2 (germline): SNHLY, FYNNEI. This CDR3 spans 13 amino acids. The V end was cut by 8 bases, the J end by 1 base, with 11 bases between. CDR3 DNA sequence: TGTGCCAGCCGACGGACTATCCAAGAGACCCAGTACTTC. Protein: CASRRTIQETQYF.

This clonotype was detected a few times. The chain combines TRBV5-1 with TRBJ2-1; possibly TRBD1 or TRBD2 for D (6 bases each). Germline CDR1 SGHRS, CDR2 YFSETQ. There are 15 residues in the CDR3. The V end was cut by 6 bases, the J end by 10 bases, with 23 bases between. The CDR3 protein is CASTEGEWGQWEQFF. The CDR3 DNA follows: TGCGCCAGCACGGAGGGGGAATGGGGCCAATGGGAGCAGTTCTTC.

In its sample, this clonotype was seen a few times. The J gene is TRBJ2-7, the V gene TRBV5-5; possibly TRBD1 or TRBD2 for D (5 bases each). Trimming left V 6 bases short and J 6 bases short, with 19 bases between. There are 14 residues in the CDR3. From germline, CDR1 is SGHKS and CDR2 YYEKEE (reference sequence). CDR3 protein: CASTRGREKGEQYF. The DNA of the CDR3 is TGTGCCAGCACCCGGGGCAGGGAAAAAGGCGAGCAGTACTTC.

This clonotype was recorded a few times. The chain is built from TRBV2 and TRBJ2-5; D could derive from TRBD1 or TRBD2 (6 bases each). The CDR3 runs to 12 residues. V was trimmed by 4 bases and J by 13 bases, leaving 16 bases between them. Germline-derived CDR1 and CDR2 are SNHLY and FYNNEI. This CDR3 is CASSVIWGAGYF. The CDR3 nucleotides read TGTGCCAGCAGTGTTATATGGGGGGCCGGGTACTTC.

The V and J genes are TRBV6-2 or TRBV6-3 and TRBJ2-3; 7 nucleotides align to TRBD2. From germline, CDR1 is MNHEY and CDR2 SVGEGT. With V trimmed by 7 bases and J by 6 bases, 16 bases remained unmatched. The CDR3 loop spans 16 amino acids. The CDR3 nucleotides are TGTGCCAGCAATGAAGCGGGGCGGATCCTTCGGGATACGCAGTATTTT. Its translation is CASNEAGRILRDTQYF.

This clonotype was counted only a few times. This chain joins TRBV18 and TRBJ2-7; D is undetermined. V lost 2 bases to trimming and J lost 5 bases, with 4 bases between them. CDR1 and CDR2 from the germline V gene are KGHSH and LQKENI. There are 11 residues in the CDR3. The CDR3 loop reads CASSPNDEQYF. CDR3 coding DNA: TGTGCCAGCTCACCAAATGACGAGCAGTACTTC. Combining the CDR3 with reference TRBV18 and TRBJ2-7 gives the whole variable domain NAGVMQNPRHLVRRRGQEARLRCSPMKGHSHVYWYRQLPEEGLKFMVYLQKENIIDESGMPKERFSAEFPKEGPSILRIQQVVRGDSAAYFCASSPNDEQYFGPGTRLTVT.

The V call is TRBV9, the J call TRBJ1-1, with D unclear. V shed 0 bases and J shed 1 base, with 13 bases lying between them. CDR3 size: 16 residues. Germline V gene sequence: CDR1 SGDLS, CDR2 YYNGEE. CDR3 loop: CASSVGGGFGNTEAFF. The DNA for the CDR3 is TGTGCCAGCAGCGTAGGAGGTGGGTTCGGGAACACTGAAGCTTTCTTT. Drawing the rest from reference TRBV9 and TRBJ1-1, the complete variable domain is DSGVTQTPKHLITATGQRVTLRCSPRSGDLSVYWYQQSLDQGLQFLIQYYNGEERAKGNILERFSAQQFPDLHSELNLSSLELGDSALYFCASSVGGGFGNTEAFFGQGTRLTVV.